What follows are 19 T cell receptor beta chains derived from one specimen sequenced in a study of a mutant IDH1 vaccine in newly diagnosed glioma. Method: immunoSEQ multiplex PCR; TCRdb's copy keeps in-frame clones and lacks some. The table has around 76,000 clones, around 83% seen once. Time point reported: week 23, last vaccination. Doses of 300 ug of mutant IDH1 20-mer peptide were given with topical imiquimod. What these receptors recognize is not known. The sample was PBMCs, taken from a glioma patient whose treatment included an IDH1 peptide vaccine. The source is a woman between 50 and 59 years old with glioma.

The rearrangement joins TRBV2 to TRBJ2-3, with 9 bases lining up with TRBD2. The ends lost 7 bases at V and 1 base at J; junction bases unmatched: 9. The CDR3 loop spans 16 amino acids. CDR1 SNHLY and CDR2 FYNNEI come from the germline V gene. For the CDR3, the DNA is TGTGCCAGCACCATTCTGACTAGCGGACGCACAGATACGCAGTATTTT. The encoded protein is CASTILTSGRTDTQYF.

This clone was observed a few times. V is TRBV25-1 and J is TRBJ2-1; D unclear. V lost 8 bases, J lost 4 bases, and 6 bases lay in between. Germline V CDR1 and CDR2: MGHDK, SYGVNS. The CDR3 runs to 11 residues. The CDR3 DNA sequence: TGTGCCAGCCTAGGGTACAATGAGCAGTTCTTC. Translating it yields CASLGYNEQFF.

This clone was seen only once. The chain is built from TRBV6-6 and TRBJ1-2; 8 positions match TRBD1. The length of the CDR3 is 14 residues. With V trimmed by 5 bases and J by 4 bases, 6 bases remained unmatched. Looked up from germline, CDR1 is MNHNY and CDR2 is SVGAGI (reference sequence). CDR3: CASSTEDRGYGYTF. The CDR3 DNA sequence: TGTGCCAGCAGTACAGAAGACAGGGGCTATGGCTACACCTTC.

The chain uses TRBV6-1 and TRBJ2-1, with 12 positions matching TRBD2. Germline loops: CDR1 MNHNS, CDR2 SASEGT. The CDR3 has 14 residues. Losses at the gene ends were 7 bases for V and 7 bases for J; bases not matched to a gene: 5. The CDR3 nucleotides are TGTGCCAGCACTAGCGGGAGGGCCACAAATGAGCAGTTCTTC. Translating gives CASTSGRATNEQFF.

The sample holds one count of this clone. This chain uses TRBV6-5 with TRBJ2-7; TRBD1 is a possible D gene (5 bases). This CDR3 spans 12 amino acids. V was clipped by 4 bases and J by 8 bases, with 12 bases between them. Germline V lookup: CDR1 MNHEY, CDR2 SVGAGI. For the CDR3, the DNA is TGTGCCAGCAGTTCCCATGCAGGGAAGCAGTACTTC. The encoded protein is CASSSHAGKQYF.

The CDR3 reads CASSQTDSNQPQHF. The CDR3 bases are TGTGCCAGCAGCCAGACGGATAGCAATCAGCCCCAGCATTTT. The V and J genes are TRBV4-2 and TRBJ1-5; no definite D call. Per germline, CDR1 LGHNA and CDR2 YNFKEQ. CDR3 length equals 14 residues. The ends were cut back, 3 bases at V and 0 bases at J, with 6 bases in the middle.

In DNA, the CDR3 is TGTGCCAGTAGTGGCTCTAGCGGGAGGAACACCGGGGAGCTGTTTTTT. Translating it yields CASSGSSGRNTGELFF. V is TRBV19 and J is TRBJ2-2, with 10 bases matching TRBD2. The germline CDR1 and CDR2 sequences are LNHDA and SQIVND (reference sequence). CDR3 length: 16 amino acids. The trim removed 5 bases at V and 1 base at J, leaving 4 bases unmatched.

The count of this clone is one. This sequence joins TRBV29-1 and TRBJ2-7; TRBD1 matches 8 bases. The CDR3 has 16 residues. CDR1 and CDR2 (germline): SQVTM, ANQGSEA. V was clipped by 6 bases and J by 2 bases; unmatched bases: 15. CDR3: CSVRDRSTPRTYEQYF. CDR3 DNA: TGCAGCGTCCGGGACAGGTCCACCCCTCGTACCTACGAGCAGTACTTC.

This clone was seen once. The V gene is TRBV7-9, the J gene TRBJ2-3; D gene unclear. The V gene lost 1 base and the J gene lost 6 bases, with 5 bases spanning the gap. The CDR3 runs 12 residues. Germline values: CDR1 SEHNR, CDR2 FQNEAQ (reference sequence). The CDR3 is CASSLVRDTQYF. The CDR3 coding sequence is TGTGCCAGCAGCTTAGTGCGGGATACGCAGTATTTT.

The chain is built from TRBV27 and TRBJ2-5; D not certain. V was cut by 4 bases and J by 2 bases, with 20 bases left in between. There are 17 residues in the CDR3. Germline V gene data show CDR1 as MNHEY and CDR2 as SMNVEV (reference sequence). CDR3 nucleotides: TGTGCCAGCAGTTCCATATACTCAAATTGGCCACAAGAGACCCAGTACTTC. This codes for CASSSIYSNWPQETQYF.

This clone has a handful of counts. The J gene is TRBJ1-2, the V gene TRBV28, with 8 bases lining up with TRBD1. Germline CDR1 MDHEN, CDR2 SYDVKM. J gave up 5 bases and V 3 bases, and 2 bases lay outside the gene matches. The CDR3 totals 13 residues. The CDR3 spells CASSLGTGYGYTF. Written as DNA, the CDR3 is TGTGCCAGCAGTTTGGGGACAGGATATGGCTACACCTTC.

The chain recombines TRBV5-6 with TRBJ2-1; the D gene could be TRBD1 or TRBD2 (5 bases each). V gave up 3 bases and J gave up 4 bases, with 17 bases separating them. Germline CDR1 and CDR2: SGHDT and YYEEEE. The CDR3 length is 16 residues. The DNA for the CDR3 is TGTGCCAGCAGCTCTCCCGGGACCTGGGGTTACAATGAGCAGTTCTTC. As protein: CASSSPGTWGYNEQFF.

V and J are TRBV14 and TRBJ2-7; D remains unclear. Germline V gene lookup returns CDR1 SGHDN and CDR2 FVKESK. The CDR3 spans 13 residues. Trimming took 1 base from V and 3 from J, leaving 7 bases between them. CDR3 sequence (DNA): TGTGCCAGCAGCCAAGTAAGGAGCTACGAGCAGTACTTC. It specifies CASSQVRSYEQYF.

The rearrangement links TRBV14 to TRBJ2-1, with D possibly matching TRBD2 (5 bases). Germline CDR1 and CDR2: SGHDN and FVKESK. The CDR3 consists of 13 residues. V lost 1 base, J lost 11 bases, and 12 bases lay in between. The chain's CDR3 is CASSQVGERKQFF. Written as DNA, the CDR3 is TGTGCCAGCAGCCAAGTCGGGGAGAGAAAGCAGTTCTTC.

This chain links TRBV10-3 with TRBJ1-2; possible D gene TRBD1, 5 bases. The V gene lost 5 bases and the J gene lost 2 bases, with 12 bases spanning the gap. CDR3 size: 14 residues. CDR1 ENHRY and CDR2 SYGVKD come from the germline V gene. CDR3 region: CAISRDVGNYGYTF. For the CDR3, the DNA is TGTGCCATCAGTCGGGACGTGGGGAACTATGGCTACACCTTC.

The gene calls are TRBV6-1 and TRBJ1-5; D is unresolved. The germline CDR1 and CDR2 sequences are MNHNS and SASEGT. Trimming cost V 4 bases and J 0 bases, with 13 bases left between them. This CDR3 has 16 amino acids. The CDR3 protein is CASSVGSEYSNQPQHF. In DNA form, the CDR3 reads TGTGCCAGCAGTGTAGGTTCCGAGTATAGCAATCAGCCCCAGCATTTT.

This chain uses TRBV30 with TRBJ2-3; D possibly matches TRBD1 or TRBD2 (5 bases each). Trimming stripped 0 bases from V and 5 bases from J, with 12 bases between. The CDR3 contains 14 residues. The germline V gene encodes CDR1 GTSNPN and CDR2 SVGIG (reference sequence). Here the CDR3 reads CAWSVGRVRDTQYF. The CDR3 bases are TGTGCCTGGAGTGTGGGACGGGTGCGAGATACGCAGTATTTT.

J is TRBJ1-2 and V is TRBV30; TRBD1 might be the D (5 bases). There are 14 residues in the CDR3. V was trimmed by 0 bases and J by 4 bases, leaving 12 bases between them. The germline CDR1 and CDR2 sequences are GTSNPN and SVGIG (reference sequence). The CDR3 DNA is TGTGCCTGGAGTGTTGGGGCAGGGAGCTATGGCTACACCTTC. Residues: CAWSVGAGSYGYTF.

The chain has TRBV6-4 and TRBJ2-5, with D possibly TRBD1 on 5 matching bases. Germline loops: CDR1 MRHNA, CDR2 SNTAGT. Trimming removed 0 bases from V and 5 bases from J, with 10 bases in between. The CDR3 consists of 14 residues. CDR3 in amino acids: CASSDSLDKETQYF. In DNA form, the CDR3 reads TGTGCCAGCAGTGACTCGTTGGACAAGGAGACCCAGTACTTC.